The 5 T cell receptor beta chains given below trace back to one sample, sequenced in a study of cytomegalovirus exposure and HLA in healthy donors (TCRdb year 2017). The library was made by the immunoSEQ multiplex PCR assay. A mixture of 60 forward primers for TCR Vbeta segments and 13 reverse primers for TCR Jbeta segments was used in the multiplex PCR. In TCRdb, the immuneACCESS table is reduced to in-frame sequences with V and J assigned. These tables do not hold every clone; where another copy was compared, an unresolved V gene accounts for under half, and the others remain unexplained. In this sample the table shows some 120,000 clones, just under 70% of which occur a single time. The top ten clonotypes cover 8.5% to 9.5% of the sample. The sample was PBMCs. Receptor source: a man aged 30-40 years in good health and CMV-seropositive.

The DNA of the CDR3 is TGTGCCAGCAGCGTATCGGCAGGGAATTTGGACACTGAAGCTTTCTTT. Translating gives CASSVSAGNLDTEAFF. The chain has TRBV9 and TRBJ1-1; a weak D match, TRBD1 (5 bases). Germline CDR1 SGDLS, CDR2 YYNGEE. This CDR3 has 16 residues. V was pared by 1 base and J by 3 bases, with 16 bases between. The full variable domain, rest sourced from reference TRBV9 and TRBJ1-1, is DSGVTQTPKHLITATGQRVTLRCSPRSGDLSVYWYQQSLDQGLQFLIQYYNGEERAKGNILERFSAQQFPDLHSELNLSSLELGDSALYFCASSVSAGNLDTEAFFGQGTRLTVV.

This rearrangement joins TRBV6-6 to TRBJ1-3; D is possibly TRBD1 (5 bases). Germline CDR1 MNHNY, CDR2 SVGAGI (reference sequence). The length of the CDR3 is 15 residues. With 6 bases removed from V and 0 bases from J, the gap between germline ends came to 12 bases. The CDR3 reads CASSYQGASGNTIYF. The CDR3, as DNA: TGTGCCAGCAGCTACCAAGGGGCCTCTGGAAACACCATATATTTT.

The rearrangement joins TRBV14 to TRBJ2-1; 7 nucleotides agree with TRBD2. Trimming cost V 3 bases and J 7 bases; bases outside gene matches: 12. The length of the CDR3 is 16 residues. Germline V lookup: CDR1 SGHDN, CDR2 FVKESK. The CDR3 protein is CASSHRWGGSLNEQFF. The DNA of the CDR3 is TGTGCCAGCAGCCATCGATGGGGCGGGAGTCTGAATGAGCAGTTCTTC.

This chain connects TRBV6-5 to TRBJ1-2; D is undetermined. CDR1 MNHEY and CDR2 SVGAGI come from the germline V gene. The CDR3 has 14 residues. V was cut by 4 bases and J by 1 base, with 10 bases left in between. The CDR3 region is CASSSLRSNYGYTF. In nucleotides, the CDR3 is TGTGCCAGCAGTTCTCTACGGAGTAACTATGGCTACACCTTC.

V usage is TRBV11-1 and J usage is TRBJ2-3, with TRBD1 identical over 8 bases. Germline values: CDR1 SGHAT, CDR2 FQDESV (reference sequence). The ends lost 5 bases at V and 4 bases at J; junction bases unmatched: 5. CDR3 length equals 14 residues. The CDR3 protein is CASSDRTGPDTQYF. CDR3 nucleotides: TGTGCCAGCAGCGACCGGACAGGGCCAGATACGCAGTATTTT. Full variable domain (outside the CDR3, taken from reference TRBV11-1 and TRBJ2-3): EAEVAQSPRYKITEKSQAVAFWCDPISGHATLYWYRQILGQGPELLVQFQDESVVDDSQLPKDRFSAERLKGVDSTLKIQPAELGDSAMYLCASSDRTGPDTQYFGPGTRLTVL.